The clone carrying this T cell receptor (beta chain) was found a few times. The CDR3 has 15 amino acids. V gave up 0 bases and J gave up 1 base, with 11 bases separating them. The germline CDR1 and CDR2 sequences are SGDLS and YYNGEE. This specimen comes from a study of blood T cell repertoires in COVID-19. In the study overall: From the United States, Italy and Spain came samples of acute and convalescent COVID-19.

Original processing notes: Estimation of nucleated cell counts was performed using reference gene primer amplification. Only in-frame clones appear in the TCRdb table, and some are missing; sequencing was by immunoSEQ multiplex PCR. The V and J calls and clone size are taken from that table; D and trimming were inferred from the DNA. The table lists around 250,000 clones, roughly 84% of them singletons. The source of this sequence is a woman between 18 and 29 years old with acute or convalescent COVID-19. Sequenced sample: peripheral blood. This chain uses TRBV9 with TRBJ2-7; TRBD2 is a possible D gene (5 bases). DNA of the CDR3: TGTGCCAGCAGCGTAGGGGTCGGGAAGTCCTACGAGCAGTACTTC. It specifies CASSVGVGKSYEQYF.